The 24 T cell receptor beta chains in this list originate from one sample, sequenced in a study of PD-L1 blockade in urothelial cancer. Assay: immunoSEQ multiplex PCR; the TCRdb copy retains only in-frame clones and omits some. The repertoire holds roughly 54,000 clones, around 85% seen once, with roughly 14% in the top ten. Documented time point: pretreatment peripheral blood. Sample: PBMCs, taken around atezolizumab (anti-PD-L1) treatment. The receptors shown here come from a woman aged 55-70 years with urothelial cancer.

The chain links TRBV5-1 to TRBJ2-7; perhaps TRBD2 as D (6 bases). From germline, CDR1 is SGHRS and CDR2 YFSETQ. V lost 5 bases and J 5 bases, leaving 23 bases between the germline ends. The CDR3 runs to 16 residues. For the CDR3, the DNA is TGCGCCAGCAGGAACCGGCTTACTAGCTCCCTGGACGAGCAGTACTTC. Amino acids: CASRNRLTSSLDEQYF.

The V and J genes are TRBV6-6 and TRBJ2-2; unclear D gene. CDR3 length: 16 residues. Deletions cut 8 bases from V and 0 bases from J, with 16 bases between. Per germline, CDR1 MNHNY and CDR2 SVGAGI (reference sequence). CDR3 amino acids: CASSPPRRTNTGELFF. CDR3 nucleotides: TGTGCCAGCTCCCCCCCCAGAAGAACGAACACCGGGGAGCTGTTTTTT.

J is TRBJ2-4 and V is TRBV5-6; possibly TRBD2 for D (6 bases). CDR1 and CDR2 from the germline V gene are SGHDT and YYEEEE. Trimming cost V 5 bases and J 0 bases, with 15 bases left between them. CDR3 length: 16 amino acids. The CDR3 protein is CASRRDSKLAKNIQYF. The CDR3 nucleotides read TGTGCCAGCAGGCGGGACTCCAAATTAGCCAAAAACATTCAGTACTTC.

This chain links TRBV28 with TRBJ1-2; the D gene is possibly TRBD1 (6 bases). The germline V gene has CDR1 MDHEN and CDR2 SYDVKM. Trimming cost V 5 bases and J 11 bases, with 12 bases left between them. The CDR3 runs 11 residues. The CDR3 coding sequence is TGTGCCAGCAGTAGGAACAGGGAATACACCTTC. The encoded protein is CASSRNREYTF.

CDR3 DNA sequence: TGTGCCAGCAGCTTACTTAACAGCCCCCAAGAGACCCAGTACTTC. Translated, it gives CASSLLNSPQETQYF. The chain uses TRBV7-9 and TRBJ2-5; D remains unclear. Germline V gene data show CDR1 as SEHNR and CDR2 as FQNEAQ (reference sequence). V lost 2 bases and J lost 1, with 11 bases in between. There are 15 residues in the CDR3.

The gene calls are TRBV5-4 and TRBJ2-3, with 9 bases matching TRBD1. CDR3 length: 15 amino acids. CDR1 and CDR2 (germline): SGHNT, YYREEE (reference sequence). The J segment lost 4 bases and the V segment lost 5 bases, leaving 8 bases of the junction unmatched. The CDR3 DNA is TGTGCCAGCAGGCCGATGGGACAGGGCCCAGATACGCAGTATTTT. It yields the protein CASRPMGQGPDTQYF.

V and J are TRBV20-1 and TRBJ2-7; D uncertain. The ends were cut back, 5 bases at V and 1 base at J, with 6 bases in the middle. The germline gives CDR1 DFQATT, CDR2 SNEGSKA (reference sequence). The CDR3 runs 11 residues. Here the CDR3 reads CSALVSYEQYF. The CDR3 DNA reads TGCAGTGCTTTAGTGTCCTACGAGCAGTACTTC.

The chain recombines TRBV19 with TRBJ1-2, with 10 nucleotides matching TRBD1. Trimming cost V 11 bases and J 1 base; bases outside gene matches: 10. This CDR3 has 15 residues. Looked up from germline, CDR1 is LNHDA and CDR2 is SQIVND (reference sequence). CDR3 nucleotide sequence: TGTGCCGCCACCGGGACAGGGGCTCATAACTATGGCTACACCTTC. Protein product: CAATGTGAHNYGYTF.

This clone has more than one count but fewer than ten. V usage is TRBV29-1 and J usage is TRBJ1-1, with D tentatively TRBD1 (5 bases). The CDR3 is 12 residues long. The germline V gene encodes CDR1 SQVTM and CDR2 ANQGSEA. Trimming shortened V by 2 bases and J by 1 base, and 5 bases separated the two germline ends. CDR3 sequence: CSVERGNTEAFF. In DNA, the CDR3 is TGCAGCGTTGAAAGGGGGAACACTGAAGCTTTCTTT.

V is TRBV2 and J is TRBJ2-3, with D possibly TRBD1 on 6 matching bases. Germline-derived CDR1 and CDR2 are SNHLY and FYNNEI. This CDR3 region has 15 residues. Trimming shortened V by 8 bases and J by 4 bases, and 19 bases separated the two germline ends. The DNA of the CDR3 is TGTGCCAGCTCGAGGGGGTCCGTTTTAGCAGATACGCAGTATTTT. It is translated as CASSRGSVLADTQYF.

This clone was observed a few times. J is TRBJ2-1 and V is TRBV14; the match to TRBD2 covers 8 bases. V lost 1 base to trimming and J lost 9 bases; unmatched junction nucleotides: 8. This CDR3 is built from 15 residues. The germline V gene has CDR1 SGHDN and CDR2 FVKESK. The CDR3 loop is CASSQGIAGRGEQFF. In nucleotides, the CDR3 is TGTGCCAGCAGCCAAGGCATAGCGGGAAGGGGTGAGCAGTTCTTC.

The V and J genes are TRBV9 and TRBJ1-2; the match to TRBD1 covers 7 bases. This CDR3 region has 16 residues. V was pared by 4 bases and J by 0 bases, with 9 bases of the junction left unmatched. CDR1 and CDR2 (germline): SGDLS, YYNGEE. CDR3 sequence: CASSIFDRVSNYGYTF. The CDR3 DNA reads TGTGCCAGCAGCATCTTTGACAGGGTTTCTAACTATGGCTACACCTTC.

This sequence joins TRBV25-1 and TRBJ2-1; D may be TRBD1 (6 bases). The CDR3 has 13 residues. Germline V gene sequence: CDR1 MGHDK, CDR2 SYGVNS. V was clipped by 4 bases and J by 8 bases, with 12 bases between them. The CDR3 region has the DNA TGTGCCAGCAGTGCACAGGGTTTCGATGAGCAGTTCTTC. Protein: CASSAQGFDEQFF.

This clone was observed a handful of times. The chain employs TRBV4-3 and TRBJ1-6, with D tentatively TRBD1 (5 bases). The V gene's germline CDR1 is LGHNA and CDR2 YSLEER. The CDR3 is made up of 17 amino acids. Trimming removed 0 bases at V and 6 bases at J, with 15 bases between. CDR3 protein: CASSQDVGGRGNSPLHF. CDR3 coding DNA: TGCGCCAGCAGCCAAGATGTGGGCGGAAGGGGTAATTCACCCCTCCACTTT.

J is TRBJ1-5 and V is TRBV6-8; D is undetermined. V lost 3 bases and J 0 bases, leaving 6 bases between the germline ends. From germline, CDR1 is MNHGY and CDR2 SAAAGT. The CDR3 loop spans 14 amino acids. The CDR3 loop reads CASSYSLSNQPQHF. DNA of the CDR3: TGTGCCAGCAGTTATAGCCTTAGCAATCAGCCCCAGCATTTT.

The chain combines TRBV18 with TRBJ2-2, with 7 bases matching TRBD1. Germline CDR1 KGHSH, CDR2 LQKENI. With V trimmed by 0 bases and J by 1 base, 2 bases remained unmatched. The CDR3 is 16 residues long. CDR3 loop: CASSPPGQVNTGELFF. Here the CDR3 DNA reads TGTGCCAGCTCACCACCTGGACAGGTGAACACCGGGGAGCTGTTTTTT.

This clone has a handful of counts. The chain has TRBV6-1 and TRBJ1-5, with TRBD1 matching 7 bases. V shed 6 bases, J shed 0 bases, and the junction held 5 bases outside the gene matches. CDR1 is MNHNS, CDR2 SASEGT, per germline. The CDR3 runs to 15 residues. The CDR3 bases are TGTGCCAGCAGCCTAACAGGGGATAGCAATCAGCCCCAGCATTTT. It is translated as CASSLTGDSNQPQHF.

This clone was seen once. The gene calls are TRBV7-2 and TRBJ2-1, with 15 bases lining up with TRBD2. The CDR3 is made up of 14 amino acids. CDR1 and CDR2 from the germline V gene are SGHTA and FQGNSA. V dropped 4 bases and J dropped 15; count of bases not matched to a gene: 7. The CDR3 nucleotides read TGTGCCAGCAGCTGGACTAGCGGGAGGGCCGGTCCGTTCTTC. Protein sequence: CASSWTSGRAGPFF.

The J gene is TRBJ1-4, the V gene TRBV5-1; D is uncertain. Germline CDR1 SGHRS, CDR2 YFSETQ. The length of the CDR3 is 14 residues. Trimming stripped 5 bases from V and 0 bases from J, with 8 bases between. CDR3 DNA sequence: TGCGCCAGCAGTGAGGGAACAACTAATGAAAAACTGTTTTTT. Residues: CASSEGTTNEKLFF.

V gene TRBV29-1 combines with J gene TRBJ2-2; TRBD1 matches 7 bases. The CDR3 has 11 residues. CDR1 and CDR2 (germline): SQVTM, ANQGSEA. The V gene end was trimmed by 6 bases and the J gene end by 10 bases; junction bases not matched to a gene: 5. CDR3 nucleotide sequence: TGCAGCGTGGCGACAGGGCTGGAGCTGTTTTTT. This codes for CSVATGLELFF.

Here the CDR3 DNA reads TGCGCCAGCAGCTTGTCAGGGTCGAACACCGGGGAGCTGTTTTTT. Protein: CASSLSGSNTGELFF. V and J are TRBV5-1 and TRBJ2-2; perhaps TRBD1 as D (5 bases). Trimming left V 1 base short and J 0 bases short, with 7 bases between. The CDR3 consists of 15 residues. Per germline, CDR1 SGHRS and CDR2 YFSETQ.

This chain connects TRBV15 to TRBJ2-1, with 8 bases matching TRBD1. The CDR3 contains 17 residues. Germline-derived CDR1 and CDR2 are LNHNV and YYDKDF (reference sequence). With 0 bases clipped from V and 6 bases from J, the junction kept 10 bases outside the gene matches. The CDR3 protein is CATSRERDRRSGNEQFF. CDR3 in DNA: TGTGCCACCAGCAGAGAAAGGGACAGGAGGAGTGGCAATGAGCAGTTCTTC.

The CDR3 protein is CASSEYREQFF. The CDR3 DNA reads TGTGCCAGTTCAGAGTACAGGGAGCAGTTCTTC. The rearrangement joins TRBV6-6 to TRBJ2-1; perhaps TRBD1 as D (5 bases). The CDR3 is 11 residues long. V was trimmed by 9 bases and J by 10 bases, leaving 13 bases between them. Germline assignment: CDR1 MNHNY and CDR2 SVGAGI (reference sequence).

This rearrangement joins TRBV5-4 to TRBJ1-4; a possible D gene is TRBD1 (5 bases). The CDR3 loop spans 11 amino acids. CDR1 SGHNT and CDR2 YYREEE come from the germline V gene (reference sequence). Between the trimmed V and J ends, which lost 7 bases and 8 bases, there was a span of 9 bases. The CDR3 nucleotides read TGTGCCAGCGGGTGGGGCGAAAAACTGTTTTTT. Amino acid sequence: CASGWGEKLFF. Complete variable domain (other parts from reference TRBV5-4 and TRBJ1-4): ETGVTQSPTHLIKTRGQQVTLRCSSQSGHNTVSWYQQALGQGPQFIFQYYREEENGRGNFPPRFSGLQFPNYSSELNVNALELDDSALYLCASGWGEKLFFGSGTQLSVL.